Below, 30 T cell receptor beta chains from the same sample are listed, as sequenced in a study of somatic mutations in cytotoxic T cells in rheumatoid arthritis. TCRdb's copy holds only in-frame clones and misses some; the assay was immunoSEQ multiplex PCR. The table shows 5,500 to 6,500 clones, with roughly 76% occurring only once. Material: CD8+ T cells sorted from blood. These receptors originate from a woman in her fifties or sixties in good health.

V and J are TRBV6-5 and TRBJ2-1; the match to TRBD2 covers 10 bases. Germline values: CDR1 MNHEY, CDR2 SVGAGI. This CDR3 spans 13 amino acids. With 0 bases clipped from V and 15 bases from J, the junction kept 5 bases outside the gene matches. CDR3 residues: CASSYSSGGALFF. The CDR3 nucleotides are TGTGCCAGCAGTTACTCGAGCGGGGGGGCTTTGTTCTTC.

This clone was counted only a few times. V usage is TRBV5-6 and J usage is TRBJ1-6; D unclear. CDR1 is SGHDT and CDR2 is YYEEEE in the germline V gene. Trimming took off 4 bases at V and 0 bases at J, with 11 bases between the two ends. This CDR3 region has 16 residues. CDR3 in DNA: TGTGCCAGCAGCGGAGGGCCGAGCTCCTATAATTCACCCCTCCACTTT. It encodes CASSGGPSSYNSPLHF.

The chain recombines TRBV7-9 with TRBJ2-1; 9 nucleotides align to TRBD2. This CDR3 is 15 amino acids long. V lost 3 bases and J lost 9; bases outside the gene matches: 9. The germline V gene encodes CDR1 SEHNR and CDR2 FQNEAQ (reference sequence). The CDR3 DNA reads as TGTGCCAGCAGCTTGCCCGGGCTAGCGGGGTTTGAGCAGTTCTTC. Protein sequence: CASSLPGLAGFEQFF.

The chain links TRBV2 to TRBJ2-7, with TRBD1 matching 10 bases. CDR1 SNHLY and CDR2 FYNNEI come from the germline V gene. The CDR3 totals 14 residues. After removal of 7 bases from V and 7 bases from J, the junction contained 10 bases not matched to a gene. This chain's CDR3 is CASTSGGTGEEQYF. CDR3 nucleotide sequence: TGTGCCAGCACCTCCGGGGGGACAGGGGAAGAGCAGTACTTC.

The CDR3 DNA reads TGCGCCAGCAGCGGGACAGCGAACACTGAAGCTTTCTTT. This sequence encodes CASSGTANTEAFF. The V and J genes are TRBV10-1 and TRBJ1-1, with 7 bases fitting TRBD1. After removal of 6 bases from V and 1 base from J, the junction contained 2 bases not matched to a gene. The CDR3 extends over 13 amino acids. Germline-derived CDR1 and CDR2 are WNHNN and SYGVQD (reference sequence).

V is TRBV4-3 and J is TRBJ2-5; TRBD2 matches 9 bases. Germline loops: CDR1 LGHNA, CDR2 YSLEER. V shed 0 bases, J shed 1 base, and the junction held 0 bases outside the gene matches. CDR3 length: 15 residues. The CDR3 spells CASSQERGGQETQYF. CDR3 DNA: TGCGCCAGCAGCCAAGAGCGGGGGGGCCAAGAGACCCAGTACTTC.

The rearrangement joins TRBV21-1 to TRBJ2-1; the table gives TRBD2 as D, unverified against the DNA. TRBV21-1 is a pseudogene. The CDR3 spans 16 residues. In DNA, the CDR3 is TGTGCCAGCAGCAAAATCGGGGAAAGCTCCTACAATGAGCAGTTCTTC. Translation: CASSKIGESSYNEQFF.

The rearrangement joins TRBV9 to TRBJ2-1; 7 bases map to TRBD2. The CDR3 runs to 14 residues. Germline V gene sequence: CDR1 SGDLS, CDR2 YYNGEE. V was clipped by 2 bases and J by 7 bases; unmatched bases: 6. The CDR3 here is CASSVWGGRNEQFF. The CDR3 DNA follows: TGTGCCAGCAGCGTCTGGGGGGGACGGAATGAGCAGTTCTTC. Together with reference TRBV9 and TRBJ2-1, the CDR3 gives the full variable domain: DSGVTQTPKHLITATGQRVTLRCSPRSGDLSVYWYQQSLDQGLQFLIQYYNGEERAKGNILERFSAQQFPDLHSELNLSSLELGDSALYFCASSVWGGRNEQFFGPGTRLTVL.

There are a few counts of this clone. For the CDR3, the DNA is TGTGCCAGCAGGCCGACTAGCGGGGAATACAATGAGCAGTTCTTC. Translation gives CASRPTSGEYNEQFF. This sequence joins TRBV6-1 and TRBJ2-1; 11 bases match TRBD2. The V and J ends lost 6 bases and 4 bases, in that order; junction bases with no gene match: 5. The CDR3 sequence is 15 residues long. The V gene's germline CDR1 is MNHNS and CDR2 SASEGT.

The chain carries TRBV25-1 and TRBJ2-5, with 9 bases aligning to TRBD2. This CDR3 has 14 residues. V shed 4 bases and J 4 bases; nucleotides not matched to a gene: 4. Germline CDR1 is MGHDK and CDR2 is SYGVNS. CDR3 in amino acids: CASSAGTSPETQYF. DNA of the CDR3: TGTGCCAGCAGTGCCGGGACTAGCCCAGAGACCCAGTACTTC.

The chain has TRBV7-9 and TRBJ1-1, with D unresolved. Germline CDR1 SEHNR, CDR2 FQNEAQ (reference sequence). This CDR3 comprises 11 residues. V was cut by 7 bases and J by 4 bases, with 7 bases left in between. In DNA, the CDR3 is TGTGCCAGCAATTCAATCACTGAAGCTTTCTTT. Encoded protein: CASNSITEAFF.

The V and J genes are TRBV4-2 and TRBJ2-1; D may be TRBD1 (5 bases). The germline V gene has CDR1 LGHNA and CDR2 YNFKEQ. V gave up 0 bases and J gave up 1 base, with 7 bases separating them. The CDR3 sequence is 15 residues long. The CDR3 region has the DNA TGTGCCAGCAGCCAAGAAGGGGTATCCTACAATGAGCAGTTCTTC. Its protein product is CASSQEGVSYNEQFF.

This clone is a singleton in its sample. V is TRBV11-3 and J is TRBJ1-1, with TRBD1 matching 9 bases. Germline CDR1 SGHNT, CDR2 YENEEA. This CDR3 region has 16 residues. Trimming at V came to 2 bases and at J to 2 bases, leaving 6 bases not matched to a gene. The CDR3 DNA reads TGTGCCAGCAGCTTACACAGGACAGGGGCCAACACTGAAGCTTTCTTT. It codes for CASSLHRTGANTEAFF.

The rearrangement joins TRBV11-2 to TRBJ1-2; tentatively, D is TRBD1 (5 bases). The germline V gene encodes CDR1 SGHAT and CDR2 FQNNGV. The V end lost 0 bases, the J end lost 4 bases, and 15 bases lay between the germline ends. This CDR3 has 16 residues. The CDR3: CASSLDRPGVLYGYTF. The CDR3, as DNA: TGTGCCAGCAGCTTAGATAGGCCGGGGGTGCTCTATGGCTACACCTTC.

This sequence joins TRBV19 and TRBJ1-2; D is ambiguous. V gave up 3 bases and J gave up 4 bases, with 12 bases separating them. The germline gives CDR1 LNHDA, CDR2 SQIVND (reference sequence). This CDR3 contains 14 residues. Here the CDR3 DNA reads TGTGCCAGTAGTATTTTGGAGTCCTTCTATGGCTACACCTTC. Translation: CASSILESFYGYTF.

The chain recombines TRBV19 with TRBJ2-7; weak D call: TRBD2 (5 bases). Per the germline V gene, CDR1 is LNHDA and CDR2 is SQIVND (reference sequence). The CDR3 is made up of 13 amino acids. The V gene lost 1 base and the J gene lost 2 bases, with 6 bases spanning the gap. This chain's CDR3 is CASSIAGTYEQYF. CDR3 in DNA: TGTGCCAGTAGTATAGCCGGGACCTACGAGCAGTACTTC.

The CDR3 is CASSNWAGGNTEAFF. The DNA for the CDR3 is TGTGCCAGCAGCAACTGGGCGGGGGGTAACACTGAAGCTTTCTTT. The J gene is TRBJ1-1, the V gene TRBV7-9; maybe TRBD1 (5 bases). This CDR3 region has 15 residues. CDR1 SEHNR and CDR2 FQNEAQ come from the germline V gene (reference sequence). V was trimmed by 5 bases and J by 2 bases, leaving 15 bases between them.

This clone was observed a few times. Its ends do not fully match the called genes, so a read error is possible. V usage is TRBV7-7 and J usage is TRBJ2-3; D is perhaps TRBD1 or TRBD2 (6 bases each). The germline gives CDR1 SSHAT, CDR2 FNYEAQ (reference sequence). This CDR3 contains 15 residues. DNA for the CDR3: TGTGCTAGCAGCTTAGGGGGACTCGACACAGATACGCAGTATTTT. Translation gives CASSLGGLDTDTQYF.

V is TRBV5-5 and J is TRBJ1-2; no clear D gene. This CDR3 is 13 amino acids long. The germline V gene has CDR1 SGHKS and CDR2 YYEKEE (reference sequence). The germline V and J ends were trimmed by 4 bases and 1 base, with 8 bases remaining between them. The CDR3 region is CASSKGGNYGYTF. The CDR3 nucleotides read TGTGCCAGCAGCAAGGGAGGTAACTATGGCTACACCTTC.

The DNA of the CDR3 is TGTGCCAGCAGTTTTACACAGGCGACCGGGGAGCTGTTTTTT. Translated, it gives CASSFTQATGELFF. The chain joins TRBV27 to TRBJ2-2; a weak D match, TRBD1 (5 bases). V lost 3 bases and J 5 bases, leaving 10 bases between the germline ends. From germline, CDR1 is MNHEY and CDR2 SMNVEV (reference sequence). This CDR3 region has 14 residues.

This chain joins TRBV10-2 and TRBJ2-1; D not resolved. The CDR3 has 13 amino acids. Trimming pared 5 bases from V and 9 bases from J, leaving 14 bases between. CDR1 is WSHSY, CDR2 SAAADI, per germline. The CDR3 protein is CASSPDMVTEQFF. CDR3 nucleotides: TGCGCCAGCAGTCCAGACATGGTAACTGAGCAGTTCTTC.

The V call is TRBV7-8, the J call TRBJ2-3, with TRBD2 identical over 13 bases. Trimming at V came to 1 base and at J to 6 bases, leaving 1 base not matched to a gene. This CDR3 contains 15 residues. Germline CDR1 is SGHVS and CDR2 is FQNEAQ. For the CDR3, the DNA is TGTGCCAGCAGCTTAGAGACTAGCGGGGGGGATACGCAGTATTTT. Its translation is CASSLETSGGDTQYF.

This sequence joins TRBV19 and TRBJ2-7; perhaps TRBD1 as D (8 bases). There are 13 residues in the CDR3. Germline V gene sequence: CDR1 LNHDA, CDR2 SQIVND (reference sequence). V lost 7 bases to trimming and J lost 4 bases, with 14 bases between them. The CDR3 sequence is CASILQGGYEQYF. DNA for the CDR3: TGTGCCAGTATCTTACAGGGGGGGTACGAGCAGTACTTC.

This chain links TRBV9 with TRBJ2-2; perhaps TRBD2 as D (6 bases). Trimming left V 4 bases short and J 1 base short, with 20 bases between. Germline assignment: CDR1 SGDLS and CDR2 YYNGEE. The CDR3 has 18 residues. CDR3 bases: TGTGCCAGCAGCCCCACACCGGAGGGGAGTGGGAACACCGGGGAGCTGTTTTTT. This translates into CASSPTPEGSGNTGELFF.

The chain has TRBV5-4 and TRBJ1-1, with D possibly TRBD1 on 5 matching bases. CDR3 length: 13 amino acids. Germline V CDR1 and CDR2: SGHNT, YYREEE (reference sequence). Trimming cost V 5 bases and J 5 bases, with 13 bases left between them. The CDR3 nucleotides are TGTGCCAGCAGGGTCGGGGGAAGGACTGAAGCTTTCTTT. Protein sequence: CASRVGGRTEAFF.

This clone appeared a few times. The rearrangement links TRBV4-1 to TRBJ1-1; possibly TRBD1 for D (6 bases). This CDR3 spans 14 amino acids. Trimming removed 0 bases from V and 8 bases from J, with 13 bases in between. The germline V gene encodes CDR1 MGHRA and CDR2 YSYEKL. Here the CDR3 reads CASSQDPLGTEAFF. CDR3 DNA: TGCGCCAGCAGCCAAGATCCCCTCGGGACAGAAGCTTTCTTT.

The table lists this clone with a count of one. The chain links TRBV14 to TRBJ1-1; a weak D match, TRBD1 (5 bases). Germline V CDR1 and CDR2: SGHDN, FVKESK. The CDR3 runs to 16 residues. Trimming shortened V by 0 bases and J by 6 bases, and 17 bases separated the two germline ends. The CDR3 protein is CASSQDFGFGGSEAFF. CDR3 nucleotides: TGTGCCAGCAGCCAAGATTTTGGTTTCGGGGGATCTGAAGCTTTCTTT.

This clone has a handful of counts. The same CDR3 arises from other DNA sequences in this sample as well. The J gene is TRBJ2-1, the V gene TRBV4-1, with 11 nucleotides matching TRBD2. Germline V CDR1 and CDR2: MGHRA, YSYEKL. This CDR3 is built from 15 residues. The trim removed 5 bases at V and 8 bases at J, leaving 8 bases unmatched. In nucleotides, the CDR3 is TGCGCCAGCAGCGCACTAGCGGGGGTTGGATATGAGCAGTTCTTC. It is translated as CASSALAGVGYEQFF.

The chain links TRBV11-2 to TRBJ2-6, with 7 bases matching TRBD1. V trimming: 5 bases; J trimming: 0 bases; junction bases outside the gene matches: 10. Germline V gives CDR1 SGHAT, CDR2 FQNNGV. The CDR3 runs 18 residues. In nucleotides, the CDR3 is TGTGCCAGCAGCCCCTGGACAGGTTCTCGCTCTGGGGCCAACGTCCTGACTTTC. It codes for CASSPWTGSRSGANVLTF.

The chain's CDR3 is CASSSDRGPDEQYF. The CDR3 coding sequence is TGTGCCAGCAGCTCAGACAGGGGGCCCGACGAGCAGTACTTC. This sequence joins TRBV7-9 and TRBJ2-7; 10 bases fit TRBD1. Germline values: CDR1 SEHNR, CDR2 FQNEAQ (reference sequence). Trimming removed 4 bases from V and 5 bases from J; junction bases left unmatched: 5. The CDR3 has 14 amino acids.